A single sample gave rise to the 3 T cell receptor beta chains below, sequenced in a study of blood T cell repertoires in COVID-19. TCRdb's table, derived via immunoSEQ multiplex PCR, lists solely in-frame clones and lacks some. The sample has roughly 180,000 clones; roughly 76% are singletons. Sequencing was done on a sample of peripheral blood. The source of these receptors is a woman between 40 and 50 years old with COVID-19, enrolled during active disease.

The rearrangement joins TRBV5-1 to TRBJ2-7, with 9 positions matching TRBD1. CDR3 length equals 16 residues. Germline lookup yields CDR1 SGHRS and CDR2 YFSETQ. V gave up 4 bases and J gave up 5 bases; unmatched junction bases: 13. For the CDR3, the DNA is TGCGCCAGCAGCAAACTACCGGGACAGGGAGGCCACGAGCAGTACTTC. As protein: CASSKLPGQGGHEQYF.

The V gene is TRBV2, the J gene TRBJ2-6, with no clear D. Between the trimmed V and J ends, which lost 6 bases and 0 bases, there was a span of 6 bases. CDR1 and CDR2 (germline): SNHLY, FYNNEI. The CDR3 totals 14 residues. The DNA of the CDR3 is TGTGCCAGCAGACTAAACTCTGGGGCCAACGTCCTGACTTTC. Translating it yields CASRLNSGANVLTF.

This clone is classed as medium-sized. The chain links TRBV19 to TRBJ1-5; 8 nucleotides align to TRBD1. In germline, CDR1 is LNHDA, CDR2 SQIVND (reference sequence). This CDR3 contains 14 residues. The J segment lost 4 bases and the V segment lost 2 bases, leaving 1 base of the junction unmatched. CDR3 bases: TGTGCCAGTAGTATACAGGGGGCAAATCAGCCCCAGCATTTT. As protein: CASSIQGANQPQHF. Full variable domain (outside the CDR3, taken from reference TRBV19 and TRBJ1-5): DGGITQSPKYLFRKEGQNVTLSCEQNLNHDAMYWYRQDPGQGLRLIYYSQIVNDFQKGDIAEGYSVSREKKESFPLTVTSAQKNPTAFYLCASSIQGANQPQHFGDGTRLSIL.